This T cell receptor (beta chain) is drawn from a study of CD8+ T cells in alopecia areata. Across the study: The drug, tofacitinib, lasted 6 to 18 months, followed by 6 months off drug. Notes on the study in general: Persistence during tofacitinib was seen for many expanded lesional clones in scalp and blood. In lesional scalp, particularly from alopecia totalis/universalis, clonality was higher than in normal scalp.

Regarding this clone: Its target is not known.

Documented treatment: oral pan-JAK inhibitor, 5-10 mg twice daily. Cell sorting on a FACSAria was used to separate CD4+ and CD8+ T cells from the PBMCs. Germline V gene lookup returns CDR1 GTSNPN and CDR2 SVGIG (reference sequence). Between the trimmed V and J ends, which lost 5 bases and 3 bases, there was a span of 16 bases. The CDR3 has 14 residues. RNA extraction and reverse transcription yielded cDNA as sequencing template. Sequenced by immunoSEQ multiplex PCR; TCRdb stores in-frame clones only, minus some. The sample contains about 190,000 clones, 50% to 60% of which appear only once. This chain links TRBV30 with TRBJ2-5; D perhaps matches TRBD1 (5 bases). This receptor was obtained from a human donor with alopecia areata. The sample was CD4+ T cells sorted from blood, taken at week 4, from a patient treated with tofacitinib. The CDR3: CAWGAGRVKETQYF. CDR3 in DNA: TGTGCCTGGGGGGCCGGCAGGGTAAAAGAGACCCAGTACTTC.